This TCR beta chain was identified during a study of blood T cell repertoires in COVID-19. On the study more broadly: Sample material is recorded as cDNA or gDNA derived from T cells, B-cell-depleted T cells, or PBMCs.

In the original workflow: Researchers report that nucleated cell counts were estimated from reference gene primer amplification. Sequenced by immunoSEQ multiplex PCR; TCRdb stores in-frame clones only, minus some. V and J calls and clone size are those listed in that table; D and trimming were worked out from the DNA. Here the sample spans about 190,000 clones, less than 80% being singletons. The junction had 9 bases not matched to a gene; V was cut back by 1 base and J by 8 bases. Germline V CDR1 and CDR2: SNHLY, FYNNEI. This CDR3 has 15 residues. The sequence was collected from a woman in her 50s with acute or convalescent COVID-19. Material for sequencing was peripheral blood. V is TRBV2 and J is TRBJ1-2, with TRBD1 matching 8 bases. CDR3 region: CASSEEVGRGRGYTF. The CDR3 region has the DNA TGTGCCAGCAGTGAAGAAGTAGGCAGGGGGCGAGGCTACACCTTC.